Listed below are T cell receptor beta chains from one sample, sequenced in a study of circulating CD8 cells and anti-PD-1 response in melanoma. TCRdb reprocessed the reads with MiXCR, giving one entry per CDR3 protein. Of about 1,300 distinct CDR3 sequences listed, 7.5% to 8% were seen once; the top ten hold roughly a sixth. The source was CD8+ T cells from PBMCs, collected at baseline or after one month of anti-PD-1 therapy (not recorded which). These receptors were collected from a human donor with melanoma. The CDR3 runs from the conserved cysteine through the conserved F or W. A D gene is named only where the DNA matches it firmly. Size is stated as once, few or many counts, or a class when the clone is expanded.

V	D	J	size	CDR3	DNA
TRBV6-6	.	TRBJ2-5	few	CASSLGETQYF	TGTGCCAGCAGCCTCGGGGAGACCCAGTACTTC
TRBV20-1	.	TRBJ2-7	few	CSASTPFSSSYEQYF	TGCAGTGCCTCCACACCATTCTCAAGCTCCTACGAGCAGTACTTC
TRBV28	.	TRBJ1-2	medium-sized	CASSLLFRGYTF	TGTGCCAGCAGTTTATTATTTCGTGGCTACACCTTC
TRBV19	.	TRBJ2-7	large	CASSIDGTASSYEQYF	TGTGCCAGTAGTATAGATGGAACAGCCAGCTCCTACGAGCAGTACTTC
TRBV2	.	TRBJ1-4	medium-sized	CASILPPELFF	TGTGCCAGCATTTTACCCCCGGAACTGTTTTTT
TRBV23-1	TRBD1	TRBJ2-2	large	CASSHSGQFDTGELFF	TGCGCCAGCAGTCACTCGGGACAGTTTGACACCGGGGAGCTGTTTTTT
TRBV6-5	.	TRBJ2-1	medium-sized	CASSRGRDEQFF	TGTGCCAGCAGCCGTGGACGGGATGAGCAGTTCTTC
TRBV7-3	.	TRBJ1-1	medium-sized	CASSPTGTFDTEAFF	TGTGCCAGCAGCCCCACCGGCACATTCGACACTGAAGCTTTCTTT
TRBV19	.	TRBJ2-3	large	CASSIRGPTDTQYF	TGTGCCAGTAGTATCCGGGGGCCCACAGATACGCAGTATTTT
TRBV11-2	.	TRBJ2-1	large	CASSPRTGRANEQFF	TGTGCCAGCAGCCCCAGGACAGGGAGGGCCAATGAGCAGTTCTTC
TRBV27	.	TRBJ1-5	medium-sized	CASSFQGGNQPQHF	TGTGCCAGCAGTTTTCAGGGAGGCAATCAGCCCCAGCATTTT
TRBV14	.	TRBJ2-7	medium-sized	CASSLNWGRMGYEQYF	TGTGCCAGCAGCCTCAACTGGGGGAGGATGGGCTACGAGCAGTACTTC
TRBV25-1	.	TRBJ1-1	medium-sized	CASSQGGGTEAFF	TGTGCCAGCAGTCAGGGTGGGGGCACTGAAGCTTTCTTT
TRBV24-1	.	TRBJ2-1	medium-sized	CATSDLPGRSYNEQFF	TGTGCCACCAGTGACCTCCCTGGCCGGTCCTACAATGAGCAGTTCTTC